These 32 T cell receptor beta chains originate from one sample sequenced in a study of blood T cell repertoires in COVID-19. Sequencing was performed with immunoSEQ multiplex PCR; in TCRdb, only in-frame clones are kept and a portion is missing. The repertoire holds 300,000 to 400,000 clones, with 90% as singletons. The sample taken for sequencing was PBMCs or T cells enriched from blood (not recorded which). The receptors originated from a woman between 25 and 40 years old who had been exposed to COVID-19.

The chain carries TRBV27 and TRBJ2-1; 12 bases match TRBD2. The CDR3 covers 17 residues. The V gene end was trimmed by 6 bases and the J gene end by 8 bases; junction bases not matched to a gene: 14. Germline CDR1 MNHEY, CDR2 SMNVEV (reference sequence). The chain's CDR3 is CASRILASGGALDEQFF. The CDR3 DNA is TGTGCCAGCAGGATACTCGCTAGCGGGGGGGCTTTGGATGAGCAGTTCTTC.

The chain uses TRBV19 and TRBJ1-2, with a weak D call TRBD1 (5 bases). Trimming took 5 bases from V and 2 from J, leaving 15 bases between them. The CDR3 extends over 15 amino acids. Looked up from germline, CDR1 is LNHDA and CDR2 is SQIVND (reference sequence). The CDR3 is CASSPRGPLNYGYTF. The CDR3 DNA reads TGTGCCAGTAGTCCAAGGGGCCCTCTAAACTATGGCTACACCTTC. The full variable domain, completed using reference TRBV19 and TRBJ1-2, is DGGITQSPKYLFRKEGQNVTLSCEQNLNHDAMYWYRQDPGQGLRLIYYSQIVNDFQKGDIAEGYSVSREKKESFPLTVTSAQKNPTAFYLCASSPRGPLNYGYTFGSGTRLTVV.

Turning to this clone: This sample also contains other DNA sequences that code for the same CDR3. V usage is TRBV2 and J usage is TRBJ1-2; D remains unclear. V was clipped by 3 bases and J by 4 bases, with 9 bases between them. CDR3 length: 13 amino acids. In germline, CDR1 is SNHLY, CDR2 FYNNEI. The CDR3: CASSDPGSYGYTF. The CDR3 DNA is TGTGCCAGCAGTGACCCAGGTAGCTATGGCTACACCTTC.

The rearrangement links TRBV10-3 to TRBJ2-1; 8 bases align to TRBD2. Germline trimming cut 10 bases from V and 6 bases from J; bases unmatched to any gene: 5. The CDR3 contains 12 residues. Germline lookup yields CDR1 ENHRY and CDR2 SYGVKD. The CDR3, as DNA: TGTGCCACGCTACGGGGGGGCAATGAGCAGTTCTTC. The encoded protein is CATLRGGNEQFF.

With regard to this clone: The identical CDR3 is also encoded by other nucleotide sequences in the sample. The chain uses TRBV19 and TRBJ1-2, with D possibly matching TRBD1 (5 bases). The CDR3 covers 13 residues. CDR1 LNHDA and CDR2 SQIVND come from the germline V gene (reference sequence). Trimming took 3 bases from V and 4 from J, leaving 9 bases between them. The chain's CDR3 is CASSIEGAYGYTF. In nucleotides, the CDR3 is TGTGCCAGTAGTATTGAAGGGGCCTATGGCTACACCTTC.

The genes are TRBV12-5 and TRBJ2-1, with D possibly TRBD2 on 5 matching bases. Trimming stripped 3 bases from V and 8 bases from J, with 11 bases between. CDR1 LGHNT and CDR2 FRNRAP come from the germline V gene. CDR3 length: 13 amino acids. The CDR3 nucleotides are TGTGCTAGTGGTTTCACCCCCGGGGATGAGCAGTTCTTC. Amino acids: CASGFTPGDEQFF. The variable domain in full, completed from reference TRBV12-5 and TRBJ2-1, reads DARVTQTPRHKVTEMGQEVTMRCQPILGHNTVFWYRQTMMQGLELLAYFRNRAPLDDSGMPKDRFSAEMPDATLATLKIQPSEPRDSAVYFCASGFTPGDEQFFGPGTRLTVL.

The CDR3 loop is CASSLVARAGELFF. The CDR3 coding sequence is TGCGCCAGCAGCTTGGTCGCGAGAGCCGGGGAGCTGTTTTTT. The chain has TRBV5-1 and TRBJ2-2; no reliable D call. CDR3 size: 14 residues. V was pared by 0 bases and J by 6 bases, with 9 bases between. Per germline, CDR1 SGHRS and CDR2 YFSETQ.

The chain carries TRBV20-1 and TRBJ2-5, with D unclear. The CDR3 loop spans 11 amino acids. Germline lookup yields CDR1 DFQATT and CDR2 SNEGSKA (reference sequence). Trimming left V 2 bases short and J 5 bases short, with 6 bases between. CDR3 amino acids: CSARLRETQYF. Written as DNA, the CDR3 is TGCAGTGCTAGACTCCGTGAGACCCAGTACTTC.

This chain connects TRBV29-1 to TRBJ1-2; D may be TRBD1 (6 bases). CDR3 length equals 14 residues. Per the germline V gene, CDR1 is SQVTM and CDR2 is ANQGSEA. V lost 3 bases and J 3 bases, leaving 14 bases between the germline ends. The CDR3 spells CSVEAGAYHYGYTF. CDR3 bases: TGCAGCGTTGAGGCGGGGGCCTATCACTATGGCTACACCTTC. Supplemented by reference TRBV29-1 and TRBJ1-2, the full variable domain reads SAVISQKPSRDICQRGTSLTIQCQVDSQVTMMFWYRQQPGQSLTLIATANQGSEATYESGFVIDKFPISRPNLTFSTLTVSNMSPEDSSIYLCSVEAGAYHYGYTFGSGTRLTVV.

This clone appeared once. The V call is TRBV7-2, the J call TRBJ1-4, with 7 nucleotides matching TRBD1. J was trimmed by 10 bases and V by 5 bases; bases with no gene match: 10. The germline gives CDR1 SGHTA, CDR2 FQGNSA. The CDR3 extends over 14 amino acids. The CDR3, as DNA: TGTGCCAGCAGCCGGACAGGAGGGGTTGGAAAACTGTTTTTT. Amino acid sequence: CASSRTGGVGKLFF.

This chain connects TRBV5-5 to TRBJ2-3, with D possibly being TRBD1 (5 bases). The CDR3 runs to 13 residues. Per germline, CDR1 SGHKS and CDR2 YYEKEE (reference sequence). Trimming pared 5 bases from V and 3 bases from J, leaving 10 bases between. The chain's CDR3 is CASSQGGTDTQYF. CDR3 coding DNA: TGTGCCAGCAGTCAGGGTGGGACAGATACGCAGTATTTT.

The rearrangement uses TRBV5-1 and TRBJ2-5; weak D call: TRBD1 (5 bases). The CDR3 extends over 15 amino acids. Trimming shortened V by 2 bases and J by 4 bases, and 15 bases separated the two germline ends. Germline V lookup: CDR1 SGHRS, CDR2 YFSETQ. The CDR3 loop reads CASSLVAGRPETQYF. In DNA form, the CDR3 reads TGCGCCAGCAGCTTAGTGGCAGGGCGCCCAGAGACCCAGTACTTC.

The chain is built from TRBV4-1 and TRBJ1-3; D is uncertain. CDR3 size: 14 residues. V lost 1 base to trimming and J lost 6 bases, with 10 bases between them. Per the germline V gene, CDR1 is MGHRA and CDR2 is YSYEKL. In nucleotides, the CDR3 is TGCGCCAGCAGCCAAGTCTCCGCGGCAAACACCATATATTTT. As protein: CASSQVSAANTIYF.

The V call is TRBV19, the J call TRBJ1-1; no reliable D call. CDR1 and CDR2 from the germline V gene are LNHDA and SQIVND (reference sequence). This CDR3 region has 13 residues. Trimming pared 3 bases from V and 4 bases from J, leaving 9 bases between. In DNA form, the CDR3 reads TGTGCCAGTAGTATTTTATCAGGCACTGAAGCTTTCTTT. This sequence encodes CASSILSGTEAFF.

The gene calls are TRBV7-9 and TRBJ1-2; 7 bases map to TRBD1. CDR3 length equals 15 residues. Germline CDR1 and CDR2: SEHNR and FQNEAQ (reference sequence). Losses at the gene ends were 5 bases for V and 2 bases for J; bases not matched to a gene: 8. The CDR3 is CASSLIRGQNYGYTF. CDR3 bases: TGTGCCAGCAGCCTCATAAGGGGGCAAAACTATGGCTACACCTTC.

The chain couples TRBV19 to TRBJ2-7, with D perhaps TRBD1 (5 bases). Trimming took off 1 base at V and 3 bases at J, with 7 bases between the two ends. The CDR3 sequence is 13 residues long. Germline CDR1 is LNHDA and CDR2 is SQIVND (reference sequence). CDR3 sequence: CASSIGGIYEQYF. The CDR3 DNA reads TGTGCCAGTAGTATAGGGGGCATCTACGAGCAGTACTTC.

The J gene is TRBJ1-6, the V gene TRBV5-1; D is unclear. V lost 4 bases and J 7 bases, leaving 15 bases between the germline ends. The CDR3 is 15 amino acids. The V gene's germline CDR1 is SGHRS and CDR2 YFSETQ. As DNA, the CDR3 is TGCGCCAGCAGCCCCGGGAGGGTTGGGAATTCACCCCTCCACTTT. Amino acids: CASSPGRVGNSPLHF.

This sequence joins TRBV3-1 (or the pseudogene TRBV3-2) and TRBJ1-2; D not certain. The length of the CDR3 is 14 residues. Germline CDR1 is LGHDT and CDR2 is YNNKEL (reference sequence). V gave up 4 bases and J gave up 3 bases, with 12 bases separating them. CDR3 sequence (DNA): TGTGCCAGCAGCCGGATATCCGGGGACTATGGCTACACCTTC. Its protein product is CASSRISGDYGYTF.

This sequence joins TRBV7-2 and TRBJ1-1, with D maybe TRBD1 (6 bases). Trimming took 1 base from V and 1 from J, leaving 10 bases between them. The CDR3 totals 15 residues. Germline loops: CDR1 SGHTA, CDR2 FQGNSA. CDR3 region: CASSLGHRENTEAFF. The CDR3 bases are TGTGCCAGCAGCTTAGGTCACAGGGAGAACACTGAAGCTTTCTTT.

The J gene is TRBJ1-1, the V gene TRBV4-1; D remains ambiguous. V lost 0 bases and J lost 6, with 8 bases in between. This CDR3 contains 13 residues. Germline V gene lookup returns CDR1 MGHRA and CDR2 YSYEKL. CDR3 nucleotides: TGCGCCAGCAGCCAAGATCCCGGGGCTGAAGCTTTCTTT. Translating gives CASSQDPGAEAFF.

CDR3 amino acids: CASTGVAYEQYF. Here the CDR3 DNA reads TGCGCCAGCACAGGGGTGGCCTACGAGCAGTACTTC. This sequence joins TRBV5-1 and TRBJ2-7; D perhaps matches TRBD1 (6 bases). The CDR3 runs 12 residues. Per germline, CDR1 SGHRS and CDR2 YFSETQ. The V and J ends lost 6 bases and 2 bases respectively, with 9 bases between them.

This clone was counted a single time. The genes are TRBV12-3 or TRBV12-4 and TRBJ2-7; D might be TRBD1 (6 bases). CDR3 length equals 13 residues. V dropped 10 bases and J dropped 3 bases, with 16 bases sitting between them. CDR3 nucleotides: TGTGCCATCTCGACAGGAACTATCTACGAGCAGTACTTC. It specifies CAISTGTIYEQYF.

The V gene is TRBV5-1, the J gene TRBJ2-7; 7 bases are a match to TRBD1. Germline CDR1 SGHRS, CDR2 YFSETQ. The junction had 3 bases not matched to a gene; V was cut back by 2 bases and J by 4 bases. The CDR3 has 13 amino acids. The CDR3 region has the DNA TGCGCCAGCAGCTTAGGGGGCGGTTACGAGCAGTACTTC. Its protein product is CASSLGGGYEQYF. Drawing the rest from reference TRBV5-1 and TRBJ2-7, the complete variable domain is KAGVTQTPRYLIKTRGQQVTLSCSPISGHRSVSWYQQTPGQGLQFLFEYFSETQRNKGNFPGRFSGRQFSNSRSEMNVSTLELGDSALYLCASSLGGGYEQYFGPGTRLTVT.

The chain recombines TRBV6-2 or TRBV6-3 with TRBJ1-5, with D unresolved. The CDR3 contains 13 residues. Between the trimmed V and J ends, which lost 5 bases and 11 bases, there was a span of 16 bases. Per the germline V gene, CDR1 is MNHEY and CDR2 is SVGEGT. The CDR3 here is CASSPRVSGAQHF. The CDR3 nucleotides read TGTGCCAGCAGTCCCCGCGTATCGGGAGCCCAGCATTTT.

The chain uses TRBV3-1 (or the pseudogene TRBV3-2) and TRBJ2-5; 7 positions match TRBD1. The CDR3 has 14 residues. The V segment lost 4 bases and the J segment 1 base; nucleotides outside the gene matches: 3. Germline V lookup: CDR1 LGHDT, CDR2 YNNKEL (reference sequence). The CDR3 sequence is CASSRRQGQETQYF. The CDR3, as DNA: TGTGCCAGCAGCCGCCGACAGGGCCAAGAGACCCAGTACTTC.

The CDR3 is CASSLRVGPTGELFF. The CDR3 DNA reads TGCGCCAGCAGCTTGCGGGTGGGTCCTACCGGGGAGCTGTTTTTT. The chain uses TRBV5-1 and TRBJ2-2; D remains unclear. V dropped 1 base and J dropped 5 bases, with 12 bases sitting between them. Germline V lookup: CDR1 SGHRS, CDR2 YFSETQ. This CDR3 has 15 residues.

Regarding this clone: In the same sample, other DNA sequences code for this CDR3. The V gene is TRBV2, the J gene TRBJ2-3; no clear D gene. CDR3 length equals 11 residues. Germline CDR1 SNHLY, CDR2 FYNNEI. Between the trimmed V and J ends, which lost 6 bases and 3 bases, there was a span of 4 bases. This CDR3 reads CASSLTDTQYF. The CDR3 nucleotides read TGTGCCAGCAGCCTGACAGATACGCAGTATTTT.

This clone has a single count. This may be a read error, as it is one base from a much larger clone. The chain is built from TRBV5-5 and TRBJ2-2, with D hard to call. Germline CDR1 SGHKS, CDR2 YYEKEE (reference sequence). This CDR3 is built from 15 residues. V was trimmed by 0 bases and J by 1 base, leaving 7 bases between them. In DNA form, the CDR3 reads TGTGCCAGCAGCTTGGGGGCAGGGAACACCGGGGAGCTGTTTTTT. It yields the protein CASSLGAGNTGELFF.

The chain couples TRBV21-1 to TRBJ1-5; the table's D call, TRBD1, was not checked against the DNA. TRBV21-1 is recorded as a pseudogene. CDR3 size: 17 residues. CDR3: CASSTPGQGKGNQPQHF. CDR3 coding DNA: TGTGCCAGCAGCACCCCTGGACAGGGGAAGGGCAATCAGCCCCAGCATTTT.

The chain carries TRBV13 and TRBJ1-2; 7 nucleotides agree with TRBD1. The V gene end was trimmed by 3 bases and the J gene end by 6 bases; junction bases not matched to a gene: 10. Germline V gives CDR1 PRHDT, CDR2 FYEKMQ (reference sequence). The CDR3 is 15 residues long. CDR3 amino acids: CASSFGVTGVDGYTF. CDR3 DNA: TGTGCCAGCAGCTTTGGGGTAACAGGGGTCGATGGCTACACCTTC.

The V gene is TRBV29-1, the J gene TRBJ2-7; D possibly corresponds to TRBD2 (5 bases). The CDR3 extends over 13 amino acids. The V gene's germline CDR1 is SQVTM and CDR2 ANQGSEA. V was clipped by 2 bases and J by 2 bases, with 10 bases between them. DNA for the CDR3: TGCAGCGTTGAACTAGGGAGCCCCTACGAGCAGTACTTC. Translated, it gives CSVELGSPYEQYF.

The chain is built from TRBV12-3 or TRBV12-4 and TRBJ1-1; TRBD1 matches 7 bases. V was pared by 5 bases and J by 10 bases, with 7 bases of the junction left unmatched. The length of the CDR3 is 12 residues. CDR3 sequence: CASSLTGDRAFF. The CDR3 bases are TGTGCCAGCAGTCTAACAGGGGATCGAGCTTTCTTT.